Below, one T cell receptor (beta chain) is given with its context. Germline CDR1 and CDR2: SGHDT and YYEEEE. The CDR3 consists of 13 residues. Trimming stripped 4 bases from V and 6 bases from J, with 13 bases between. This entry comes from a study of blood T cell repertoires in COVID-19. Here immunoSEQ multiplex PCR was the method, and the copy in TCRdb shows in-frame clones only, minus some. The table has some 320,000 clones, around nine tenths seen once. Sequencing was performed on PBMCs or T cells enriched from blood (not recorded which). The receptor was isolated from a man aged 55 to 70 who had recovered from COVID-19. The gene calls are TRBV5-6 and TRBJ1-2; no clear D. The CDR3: CASSPAGEDGYTF. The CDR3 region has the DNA TGTGCCAGCAGCCCCGCGGGAGAGGATGGCTACACCTTC.